Below, one TCR beta chain is given with its context. Antigen specificity is unknown. This sample is drawn from a study of cytomegalovirus exposure and HLA in healthy donors. Study observations and caveats: According to the study, 160 or so TCR beta chains were cytomegalovirus-associated.

A multiplex PCR was run with 60 Vbeta primers and 13 Jbeta primers. Clones were sequenced by immunoSEQ multiplex PCR, and TCRdb holds only the in-frame ones, with some missing. This sample has about 140,000 clones; under 80% occur once, and the top ten carry approximately 8.8%. Germline V gene data show CDR1 as SNHLY and CDR2 as FYNNEI. The CDR3 is 12 amino acids. V lost 2 bases, J lost 8 bases, and 9 bases lay in between. The receptor was derived from a woman between 50 and 59 years old in good health and CMV-seropositive. The source material was PBMCs. The V gene is TRBV2, the J gene TRBJ1-2; possible D gene TRBD1, 5 bases. The CDR3 bases are TGTGCCAGCAGTGAATCAGGGCCCGGCTACACCTTC. It translates to CASSESGPGYTF.